The text below deals with one T cell receptor (beta chain). With 3 bases removed from V and 3 bases from J, the gap between germline ends came to 14 bases. In germline, CDR1 is ENHRY, CDR2 SYGVKD. The CDR3 runs 15 residues. Clinical histories supplied by participants themselves formed the basis of cohort assignment. Shortly before study entry, within 2 weeks, exposed participants had met a COVID-19 case. The source of the sample is a study of blood T cell repertoires in COVID-19. Study-wide context: Spain, Italy and the United States supplied samples that represented acute and convalescent COVID-19.

Per the original data handling: Amplification of reference gene primers was used by the study to estimate nucleated cell counts. Here immunoSEQ multiplex PCR was the method, and the copy in TCRdb shows in-frame clones only, minus some. V, J and clone size are those of that table, while D and trimming were read from the DNA. The sample lists some 340,000 clones; approximately 91% were seen once. The V call is TRBV10-3, the J call TRBJ1-2, with TRBD1 as a possible D gene (5 bases). The clonotype originates from a woman aged 30 to 39 who had been exposed to COVID-19. The sequenced sample consisted of PBMCs or T cells enriched from blood (not recorded which). CDR3 sequence reads: CAISEGRATHYGYTF. CDR3 in DNA: TGTGCCATCAGTGAAGGCAGGGCAACCCACTATGGCTACACCTTC.